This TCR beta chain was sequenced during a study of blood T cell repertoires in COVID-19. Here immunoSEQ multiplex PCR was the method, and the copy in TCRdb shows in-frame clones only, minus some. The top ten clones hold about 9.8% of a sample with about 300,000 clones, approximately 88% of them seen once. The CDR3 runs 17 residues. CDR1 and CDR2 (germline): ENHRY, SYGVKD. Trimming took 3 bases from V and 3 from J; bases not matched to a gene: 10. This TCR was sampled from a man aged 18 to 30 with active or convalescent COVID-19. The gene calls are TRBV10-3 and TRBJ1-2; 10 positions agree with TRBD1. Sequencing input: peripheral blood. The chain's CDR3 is CAISDLYRTGGDYGYTF. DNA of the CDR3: TGTGCCATCAGTGATTTGTATAGGACAGGGGGTGACTATGGCTACACCTTC.